A selection of T cell receptor beta chains follows, all from one sample in a study of T cell responses to AZD1222 COVID-19 vaccine. Assay: immunoSEQ multiplex PCR; the TCRdb copy retains only in-frame clones and omits some. Of roughly 98,000 clones in the sample, more than 70% were seen once. The material was peripheral blood, obtained 28 days after the second AZD1222 dose. Receptors were obtained from an adult who received the AZD1222 COVID-19 vaccine. Both conserved end residues are trimmed from each CDR3. A D gene is named only where the DNA matches it firmly.

d_gene: -
v_gene: TRBV5-5
len: 13
CDR3aa: ASRRDLGGSYEQY

d_gene: -
v_gene: TRBV10-3
len: 10
CDR3aa: AISDWAAEAF

d_gene: TRBD1
v_gene: TRBV5-1
len: 14
CDR3aa: ASSLYRGRGNTEAF

d_gene: -
v_gene: TRBV5-5
len: 13
CDR3aa: ASSPPPGGLAEAF

d_gene: -
v_gene: TRBV11-2
len: 9
CDR3aa: ASSLNYGYT

d_gene: TRBD1
v_gene: TRBV19
len: 13
CDR3aa: ATTSWTGVSQPQH

d_gene: -
v_gene: TRBV2
len: 13
CDR3aa: ASSGLGKFSDTQY

d_gene: -
v_gene: TRBV6-5
len: 10
CDR3aa: ASWGRSYEQY

d_gene: TRBD2
v_gene: TRBV10-1
len: 12
CDR3aa: ASSPSGRAYEQY

d_gene: -
v_gene: TRBV27
len: 13
CDR3aa: VSSLSTHLGVGQY

d_gene: -
v_gene: TRBV6-1
len: 12
CDR3aa: ASSEGDFTDTQY

d_gene: -
v_gene: TRBV10-3
len: 11
CDR3aa: ATIGGNTGELF

d_gene: TRBD1
v_gene: TRBV5-1
len: 11
CDR3aa: ASSPGQHYEQY

d_gene: TRBD2
v_gene: TRBV30
len: 13
CDR3aa: AWSKGPGRYNEQF

d_gene: -
v_gene: TRBV6-5
len: 12
CDR3aa: ASTRAGAGYGYT

d_gene: -
v_gene: TRBV19
len: 10
CDR3aa: ASSTNNYGYT

d_gene: -
v_gene: TRBV4-1
len: 13
CDR3aa: ASSHLGRMNTEAF

d_gene: -
v_gene: TRBV15
len: 15
CDR3aa: ATSRDVGSGLYNEQF

d_gene: TRBD2
v_gene: TRBV5-6
len: 15
CDR3aa: ASSLSGRAGSYNEQF

d_gene: -
v_gene: TRBV7-9
len: 12
CDR3aa: ASSSHGTDYGYT

d_gene: -
v_gene: TRBV28
len: 12
CDR3aa: ASSYPSQGNTIY

d_gene: TRBD2
v_gene: TRBV5-4
len: 14
CDR3aa: ASSSRGLAGVYEQY

d_gene: TRBD1
v_gene: TRBV11-2
len: 12
CDR3aa: ASSSWTGYNEQF

d_gene: TRBD1
v_gene: TRBV2
len: 12
CDR3aa: ASTYGQGYTEAF

d_gene: -
v_gene: TRBV5-4
len: 12
CDR3aa: ASSPWTTSYEQY

d_gene: -
v_gene: TRBV9
len: 15
CDR3aa: ASSVDYGRGSGNTIY